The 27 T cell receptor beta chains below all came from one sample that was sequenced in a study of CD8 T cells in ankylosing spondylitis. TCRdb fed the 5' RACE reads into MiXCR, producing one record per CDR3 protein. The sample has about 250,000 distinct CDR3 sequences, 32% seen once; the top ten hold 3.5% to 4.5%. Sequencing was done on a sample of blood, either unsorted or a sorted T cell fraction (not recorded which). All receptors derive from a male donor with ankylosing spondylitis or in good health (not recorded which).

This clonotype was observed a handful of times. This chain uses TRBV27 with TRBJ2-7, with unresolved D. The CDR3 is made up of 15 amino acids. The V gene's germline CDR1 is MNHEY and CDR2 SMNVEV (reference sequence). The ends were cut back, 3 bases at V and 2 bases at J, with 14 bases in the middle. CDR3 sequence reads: CASSLGETSPYEQYF. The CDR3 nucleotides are TGTGCCAGCAGTTTGGGTGAAACGAGTCCCTACGAGCAGTACTTC.

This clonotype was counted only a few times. CDR3 in amino acids: CASSRATDSNQPQHF. The CDR3 DNA is TGTGCCAGCAGTCGGGCTACGGATAGCAATCAGCCCCAGCATTTT. The chain joins TRBV27 to TRBJ1-5; D remains unclear. Trimming stripped 5 bases from V and 0 bases from J, with 11 bases between. The CDR3 is 15 amino acids. The germline CDR1 and CDR2 sequences are MNHEY and SMNVEV (reference sequence).

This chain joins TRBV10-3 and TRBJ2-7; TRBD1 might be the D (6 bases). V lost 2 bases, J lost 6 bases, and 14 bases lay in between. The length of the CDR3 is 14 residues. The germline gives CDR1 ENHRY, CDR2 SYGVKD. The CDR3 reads CAISEGAGVAEQYF. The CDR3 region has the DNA TGTGCCATCAGTGAGGGGGCAGGGGTGGCCGAGCAGTACTTC.

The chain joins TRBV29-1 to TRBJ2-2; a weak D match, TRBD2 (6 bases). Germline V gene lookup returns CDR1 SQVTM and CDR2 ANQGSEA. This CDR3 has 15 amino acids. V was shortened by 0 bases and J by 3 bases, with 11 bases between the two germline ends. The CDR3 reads CSVEDLGGHTGELFF. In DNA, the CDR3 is TGCAGCGTTGAAGATCTGGGGGGTCACACCGGGGAGCTGTTTTTT.

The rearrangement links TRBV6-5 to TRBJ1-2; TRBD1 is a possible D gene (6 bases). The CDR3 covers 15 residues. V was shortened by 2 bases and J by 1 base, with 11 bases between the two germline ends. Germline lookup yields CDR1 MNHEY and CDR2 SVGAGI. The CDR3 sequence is CASSYGRGINYGYTF. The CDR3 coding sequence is TGTGCCAGCAGTTACGGCAGGGGCATTAACTATGGCTACACCTTC.

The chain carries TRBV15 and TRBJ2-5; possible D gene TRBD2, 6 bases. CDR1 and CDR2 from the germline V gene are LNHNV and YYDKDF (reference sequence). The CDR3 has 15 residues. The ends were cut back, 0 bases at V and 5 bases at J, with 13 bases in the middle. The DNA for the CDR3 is TGTGCCACCAGCAGAGATGGGGCCGGGGGTGAGACCCAGTACTTC. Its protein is CATSRDGAGGETQYF.

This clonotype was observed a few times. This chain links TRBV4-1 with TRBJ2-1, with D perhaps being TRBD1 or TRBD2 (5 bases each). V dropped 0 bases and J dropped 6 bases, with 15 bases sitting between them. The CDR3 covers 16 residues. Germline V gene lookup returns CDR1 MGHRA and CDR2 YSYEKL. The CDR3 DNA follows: TGCGCCAGCAGCCAAGAGGTAGGACTCGGGGCCAATGAGCAGTTCTTC. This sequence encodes CASSQEVGLGANEQFF.

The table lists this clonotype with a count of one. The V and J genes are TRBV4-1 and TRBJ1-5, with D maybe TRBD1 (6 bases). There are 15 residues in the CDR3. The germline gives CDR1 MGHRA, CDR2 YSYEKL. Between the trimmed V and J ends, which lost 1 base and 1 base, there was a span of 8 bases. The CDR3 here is CASSQGDISNQPQHF. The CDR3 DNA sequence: TGCGCCAGCAGCCAAGGGGACATAAGCAATCAGCCCCAGCATTTT.

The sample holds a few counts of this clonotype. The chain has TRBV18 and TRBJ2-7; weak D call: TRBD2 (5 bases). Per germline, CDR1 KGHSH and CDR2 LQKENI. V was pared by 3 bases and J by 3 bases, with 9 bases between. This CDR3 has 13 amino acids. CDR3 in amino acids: CASSPLDYYEQYF. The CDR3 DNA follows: TGTGCCAGCTCACCCCTCGACTACTACGAGCAGTACTTC. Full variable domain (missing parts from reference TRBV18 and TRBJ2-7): NAGVMQNPRHLVRRRGQEARLRCSPMKGHSHVYWYRQLPEEGLKFMVYLQKENIIDESGMPKERFSAEFPKEGPSILRIQQVVRGDSAAYFCASSPLDYYEQYFGPGTRLTVT.

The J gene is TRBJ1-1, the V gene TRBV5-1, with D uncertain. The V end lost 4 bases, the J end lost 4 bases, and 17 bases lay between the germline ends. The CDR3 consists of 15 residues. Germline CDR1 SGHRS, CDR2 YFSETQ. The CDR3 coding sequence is TGCGCCAGCAGCCCGACCCCCCAAATCGGCACTGAAGCTTTCTTT. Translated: CASSPTPQIGTEAFF.

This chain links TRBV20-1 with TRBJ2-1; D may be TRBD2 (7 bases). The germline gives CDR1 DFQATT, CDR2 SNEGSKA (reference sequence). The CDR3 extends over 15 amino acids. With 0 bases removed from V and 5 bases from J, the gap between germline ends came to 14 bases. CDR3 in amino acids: CSAREHGGLDNEQFF. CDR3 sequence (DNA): TGCAGTGCTAGAGAACACGGGGGGCTGGACAATGAGCAGTTCTTC.

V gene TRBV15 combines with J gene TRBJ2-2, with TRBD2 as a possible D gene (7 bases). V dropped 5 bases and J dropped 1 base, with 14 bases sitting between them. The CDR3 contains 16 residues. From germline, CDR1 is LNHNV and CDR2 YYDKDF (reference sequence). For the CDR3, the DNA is TGTGCCACCAGCCCTAGGCGGGGGCAGAACACCGGGGAGCTGTTTTTT. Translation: CATSPRRGQNTGELFF.

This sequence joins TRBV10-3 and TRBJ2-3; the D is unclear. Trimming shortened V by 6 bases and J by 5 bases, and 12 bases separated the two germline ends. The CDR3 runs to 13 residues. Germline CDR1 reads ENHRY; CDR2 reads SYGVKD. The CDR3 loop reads CAIRGPDVDTQYF. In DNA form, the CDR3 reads TGTGCCATCAGAGGACCGGACGTAGATACGCAGTATTTT.

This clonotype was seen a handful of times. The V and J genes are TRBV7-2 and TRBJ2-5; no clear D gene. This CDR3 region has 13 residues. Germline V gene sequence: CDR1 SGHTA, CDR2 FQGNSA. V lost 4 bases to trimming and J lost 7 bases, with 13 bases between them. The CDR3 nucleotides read TGTGCCAGCAGCTCTTATATTCCCGGGACCCAGTACTTC. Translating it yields CASSSYIPGTQYF. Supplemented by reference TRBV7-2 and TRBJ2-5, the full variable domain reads GAGVSQSPSNKVTEKGKDVELRCDPISGHTALYWYRQSLGQGLEFLIYFQGNSAPDKSGLPSDRFSAERTGGSVSTLTIQRTQQEDSAVYLCASSSYIPGTQYFGPGTRLLVL.

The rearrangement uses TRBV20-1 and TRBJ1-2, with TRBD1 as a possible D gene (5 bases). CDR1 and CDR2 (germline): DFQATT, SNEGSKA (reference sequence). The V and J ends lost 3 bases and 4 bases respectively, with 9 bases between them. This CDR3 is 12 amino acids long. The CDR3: CSARQDIYGYTF. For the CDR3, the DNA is TGCAGTGCTAGGCAGGACATCTATGGCTACACCTTC.

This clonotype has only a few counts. CDR3: CSVSRVVTDTQYF. CDR3 bases: TGCAGCGTTAGTCGGGTGGTGACAGATACGCAGTATTTT. This sequence joins TRBV29-1 and TRBJ2-3; D unresolved. CDR1 is SQVTM, CDR2 ANQGSEA, per germline. There are 13 residues in the CDR3. V gave up 5 bases and J gave up 3 bases, with 12 bases separating them.

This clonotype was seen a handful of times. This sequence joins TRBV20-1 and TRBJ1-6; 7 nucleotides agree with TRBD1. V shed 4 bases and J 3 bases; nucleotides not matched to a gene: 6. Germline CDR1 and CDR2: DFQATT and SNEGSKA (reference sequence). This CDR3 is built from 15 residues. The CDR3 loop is CSAKGAEDYNSPLHF. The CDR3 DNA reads TGCAGTGCTAAGGGGGCTGAGGACTATAATTCACCCCTCCACTTT.

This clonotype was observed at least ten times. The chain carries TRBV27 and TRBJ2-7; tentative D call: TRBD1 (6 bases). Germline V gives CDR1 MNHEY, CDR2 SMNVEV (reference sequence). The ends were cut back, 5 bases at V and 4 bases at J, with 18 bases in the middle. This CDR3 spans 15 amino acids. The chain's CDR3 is CASSPPLRGRYEQYF. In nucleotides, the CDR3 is TGTGCCAGCAGTCCCCCCCTCAGGGGAAGGTACGAGCAGTACTTC.

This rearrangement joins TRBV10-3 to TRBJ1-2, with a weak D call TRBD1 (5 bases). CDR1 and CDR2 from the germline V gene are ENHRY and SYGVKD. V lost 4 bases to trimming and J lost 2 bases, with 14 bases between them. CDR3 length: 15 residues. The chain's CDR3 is CAISGSGGINYGYTF. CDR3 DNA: TGTGCCATCAGTGGATCGGGGGGAATCAACTATGGCTACACCTTC.

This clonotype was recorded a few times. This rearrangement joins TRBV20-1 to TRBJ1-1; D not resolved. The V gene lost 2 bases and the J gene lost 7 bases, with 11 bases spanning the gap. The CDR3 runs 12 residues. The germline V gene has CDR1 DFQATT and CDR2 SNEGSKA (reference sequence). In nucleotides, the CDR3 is TGCAGTGCTAGATCCCCTGGTGGTGAAGCTTTCTTT. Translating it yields CSARSPGGEAFF.

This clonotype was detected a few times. CDR3 in amino acids: CAISTGTGAYEQYF. Written as DNA, the CDR3 is TGTGCCATCAGTACCGGGACAGGGGCCTACGAGCAGTACTTC. The chain combines TRBV10-3 with TRBJ2-7; 10 nucleotides line up with TRBD1. The V segment lost 5 bases and the J segment 2 bases; nucleotides outside the gene matches: 3. Germline V CDR1 and CDR2: ENHRY, SYGVKD. The CDR3 spans 14 residues.

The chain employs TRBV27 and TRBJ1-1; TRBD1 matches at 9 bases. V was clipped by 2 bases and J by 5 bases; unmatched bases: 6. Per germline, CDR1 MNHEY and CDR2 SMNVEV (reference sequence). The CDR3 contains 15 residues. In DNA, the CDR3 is TGTGCCAGCAGTTTAGCGGGGACAGGGAGGACTGAAGCTTTCTTT. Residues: CASSLAGTGRTEAFF.

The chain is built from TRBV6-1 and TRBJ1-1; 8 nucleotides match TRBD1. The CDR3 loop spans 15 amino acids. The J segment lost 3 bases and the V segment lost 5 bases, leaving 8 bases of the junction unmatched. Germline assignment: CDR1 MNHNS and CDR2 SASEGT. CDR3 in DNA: TGTGCCAGCAGTCCCCTCGACAGGGGTCACACTGAAGCTTTCTTT. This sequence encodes CASSPLDRGHTEAFF.

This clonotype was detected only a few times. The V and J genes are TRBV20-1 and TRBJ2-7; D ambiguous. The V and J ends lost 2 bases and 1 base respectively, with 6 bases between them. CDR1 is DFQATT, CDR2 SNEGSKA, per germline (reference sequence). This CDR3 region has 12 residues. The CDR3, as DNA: TGCAGTGCTAGATCCCGGTCCTACGAGCAGTACTTC. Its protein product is CSARSRSYEQYF.

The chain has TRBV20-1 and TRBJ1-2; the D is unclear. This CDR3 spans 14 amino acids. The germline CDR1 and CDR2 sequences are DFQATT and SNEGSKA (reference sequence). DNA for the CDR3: TGCATGAGAAAGGCCGCCAAAGTTAACTATGGCTACACCTTC. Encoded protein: CMRKAAKVNYGYTF.

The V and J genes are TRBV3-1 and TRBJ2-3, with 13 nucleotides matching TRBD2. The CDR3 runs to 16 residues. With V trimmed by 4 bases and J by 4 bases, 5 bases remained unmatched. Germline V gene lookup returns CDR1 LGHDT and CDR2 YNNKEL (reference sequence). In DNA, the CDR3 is TGTGCCAGCAGCCTAGGACTAGCGGGGGTTTCAGATACGCAGTATTTT. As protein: CASSLGLAGVSDTQYF.

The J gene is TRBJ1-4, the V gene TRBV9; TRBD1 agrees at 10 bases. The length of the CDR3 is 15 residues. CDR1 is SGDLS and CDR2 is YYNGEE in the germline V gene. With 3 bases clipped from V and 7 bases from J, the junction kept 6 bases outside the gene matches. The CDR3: CASSGAGTGVEKLFF. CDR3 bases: TGTGCCAGCAGCGGAGCGGGGACAGGGGTTGAAAAACTGTTTTTT.